The 19 T cell receptor beta chains reported below all come from one sample, sequenced in a study of Tregs in tolerant kidney transplant recipients. Sequencing was performed with immunoSEQ multiplex PCR; in TCRdb, only in-frame clones are kept and a portion is missing. The sample includes 30,000 to 35,000 clones. The specimen was CD8+ T cells from blood, collected before the transplant. The receptors here all came from a human donor who received a combined kidney and bone marrow transplant.

Note on this clone: The read ends 3 residues before the CDR3 terminus; that terminus is restored from the germline J gene. The rearrangement links TRBV2 to TRBJ2-7, with TRBD1 matching 8 bases. The CDR3 contains 16 residues. CDR1 is SNHLY and CDR2 is FYNNEI in the germline V gene. J lost 2 bases, V lost 1 base, and 7 bases had no gene match. The CDR3 reads CASSEGLGTGTYEQYF. Partial CDR3 DNA: TGTGCCAGCAGTGAAGGATTGGGGACAGGTACCTACGAG.

Concerning this clone itself: An end of the junction differs from the germline gene, which may be a read error. The observed sequence ends 3 residues before the CDR3 terminus, with the missing tail filled in from the germline J gene. The rearrangement links TRBV7-9 to TRBJ1-5; D is ambiguous. The CDR3 consists of 15 residues. Germline CDR1 is SEHNR and CDR2 is FQNEAQ (reference sequence). CDR3 protein: CAGSPSGSVGEPQHF. The covered CDR3 bases are TGTGCCGGCAGCCCCTCGGGATCGGTCGGGGAGCCC.

On this clone: The read terminates 3 residues before the CDR3 end, so the remaining end is supplied by the germline J gene. This chain joins TRBV6-7 and TRBJ1-3; D may be TRBD1 (5 bases). TRBV6-7 is marked as an open reading frame, function uncertain. CDR3 size: 19 residues. CDR3 residues: CASSYVPGLLQLWFGGIYF. The sequenced part of the CDR3 DNA is TGTGCCAGCAGTTACGTCCCAGGGCTCCTTCAGCTCTGGTTCGGGGGC.

Incomplete CDR3 DNA: TGTGCCAGCCCCGGGGCCGGGGAG. Its protein is CASPGAGE. The full CDR3 reads CASPGAGELFF. V gene TRBV18 combines with J gene TRBJ2-2, with D tentatively TRBD2 (5 bases). The observed sequence ends 3 residues before the CDR3 terminus, with the missing tail filled in from the germline J gene. The CDR3 totals 11 residues. Germline loops: CDR1 KGHSH, CDR2 LQKENI. V lost 8 bases and J 6 bases, leaving 7 bases between the germline ends.

Concerning this clone itself: Read coverage stops 3 residues before the CDR3 terminus; the germline J gene supplies the remainder. The rearrangement uses TRBV5-4 and TRBJ1-1; D unresolved. Germline values: CDR1 SGHNT, CDR2 YYREEE (reference sequence). This CDR3 spans 14 amino acids. The ends were cut back, 0 bases at V and 1 base at J, with 7 bases in the middle. CDR3 DNA (partial): TGTGCCAGCAGCTTGGCACAGTCGAACACTGAA. It translates to CASSLAQSNTE. The whole CDR3 protein is CASSLAQSNTEAFF. The full variable domain, its missing parts supplied by reference TRBV5-4 and TRBJ1-1, is ETGVTQSPTHLIKTRGQQVTLRCSSQSGHNTVSWYQQALGQGPQFIFQYYREEENGRGNFPPRFSGLQFPNYSSELNVNALELDDSALYLCASSLAQSNTEAFFGQGTRLTVV.

A word on this clone: The sequenced fragment ends 3 residues before the CDR3 boundary, so the rest is inferred from the germline J gene. The rearrangement uses TRBV5-6 and TRBJ2-5; possible D gene TRBD1, 5 bases. V was pared by 2 bases and J by 2 bases, with 10 bases between. This CDR3 comprises 14 residues. Germline assignment: CDR1 SGHDT and CDR2 YYEEEE. This chain's CDR3 is CASSFYGQQETQYF. CDR3 DNA (partial): TGTGCCAGCAGCTTTTACGGACAACAAGAGACC.

Concerning this clone itself: The read ends 3 residues before the CDR3 terminus; that terminus is restored from the germline J gene. The V gene is TRBV2, the J gene TRBJ1-1; 8 bases line up with TRBD1. V lost 10 bases to trimming and J lost 2 bases; unmatched junction nucleotides: 9. The CDR3 consists of 14 residues. In germline, CDR1 is SNHLY, CDR2 FYNNEI. The covered CDR3 bases are TGTGCCACCCCGGGACAGGTGACCAACACTGAA. This sequence encodes CATPGQVTNTE. The entire CDR3 sequence reads CATPGQVTNTEAFF.

Comments on this clone: The read terminates 3 residues ahead of where the CDR3 ends, so the germline J gene completes it. The chain links TRBV11-2 to TRBJ2-7; possibly TRBD1 for D (6 bases). There are 14 residues in the CDR3. Germline V CDR1 and CDR2: SGHAT, FQNNGV. Trimming removed 1 base at V and 2 bases at J, with 9 bases between. CDR3 loop: CASSLGAGAYEQYF. CDR3 DNA, as far as it was read: TGTGCCAGCAGCTTAGGGGCAGGGGCCTACGAG.

For this clone: The read terminates 3 residues ahead of where the CDR3 ends, so the germline J gene completes it. The chain carries TRBV5-1 and TRBJ2-3; maybe TRBD1 (6 bases). Looked up from germline, CDR1 is SGHRS and CDR2 is YFSETQ. The CDR3 has 14 amino acids. V lost 4 bases and J lost 0, with 9 bases in between. The sequenced CDR3 bases are TGCGCCAGCAGCATGGACAGAAGCACAGATACG. Its translation is CASSMDRSTDT. The whole CDR3 region reads CASSMDRSTDTQYF.

With respect to this clone: Read sequence stops 3 residues before the CDR3 end, and the germline J gene provides the missing end. The chain combines TRBV19 with TRBJ2-3; no clear D. The CDR3 runs 14 residues. The ends were cut back, 2 bases at V and 0 bases at J, with 6 bases in the middle. CDR1 and CDR2 (germline): LNHDA, SQIVND (reference sequence). CDR3 loop: CASSILGSTDTQYF. The CDR3 DNA, read in part, is TGTGCCAGTAGTATATTGGGCAGCACAGATACG.

CDR3: CASSPYDRLAGGNEQFF. The CDR3 DNA, read in part, is TGTGCCAGCAGCCCCTACGACCGACTAGCGGGGGGCAATGAG. V usage is TRBV7-8 and J usage is TRBJ2-1; 13 bases are a match to TRBD2. The DNA ends 3 residues before the CDR3 does, and the rest of the CDR3 is filled in from the germline J gene. Germline-derived CDR1 and CDR2 are SGHVS and FQNEAQ. The CDR3 is 17 amino acids. Trimming cost V 5 bases and J 6 bases; bases outside gene matches: 10.

In the case of this clone: Sequencing ends 3 residues short of the CDR3 end; the germline J gene provides the rest. The chain has TRBV19 and TRBJ1-1; 7 bases agree with TRBD1. CDR1 is LNHDA, CDR2 SQIVND, per germline (reference sequence). The CDR3 extends over 12 amino acids. With 7 bases clipped from V and 5 bases from J, the junction kept 4 bases outside the gene matches. CDR3 sequence: CASKEGATEAFF. The covered CDR3 bases are TGTGCCAGTAAGGAGGGGGCGACTGAA.

About this clone itself: The CDR3 extends 3 residues past the end of the read, so its final part is completed from the germline J gene. The rearrangement joins TRBV19 to TRBJ2-1, with 11 bases that match TRBD2. J lost 3 bases, V lost 5 bases, and 6 bases had no gene match. This CDR3 has 16 residues. Germline V lookup: CDR1 LNHDA, CDR2 SQIVND (reference sequence). The CDR3 loop is CASSPRTSGFYNEQFF. The sequenced CDR3 bases are TGTGCCAGTAGTCCCCGGACTAGCGGGTTCTACAATGAG.

Points on this clone: The read ends 3 residues shy of where the CDR3 ends; the end is completed using the germline J gene. The rearrangement uses TRBV7-6 and TRBJ1-5; 7 positions match TRBD1. Germline CDR1 SGHVS, CDR2 FNYEAQ. The CDR3 runs to 15 residues. J was trimmed by 4 bases and V by 4 bases; bases with no gene match: 7. CDR3 amino acids: CASSSGQGGNQPQHF. The covered CDR3 bases are TGTGCCAGCAGCTCCGGCCAGGGGGGAAATCAGCCC.

About this clone itself: The read ends 3 residues shy of where the CDR3 ends; the end is completed using the germline J gene. This sequence joins TRBV13 and TRBJ2-1; possible D gene TRBD2, 7 bases. The V end was cut by 5 bases, the J end by 2 bases, with 16 bases between. The CDR3 length is 16 residues. CDR1 is PRHDT, CDR2 FYEKMQ, per germline (reference sequence). CDR3 DNA, as far as it was read: TGTGCCAGCAGCAGTGGTGTGGGGGGGCCCTACAATGAG. Translated, it gives CASSSGVGGPYNE. The complete CDR3 reads CASSSGVGGPYNEQFF.

As concerns this clone: Read coverage stops 3 residues before the CDR3 terminus; the germline J gene supplies the remainder. V usage is TRBV2 and J usage is TRBJ2-1; 12 bases match TRBD2. Unmatched junction bases numbered 1, after V lost 7 bases and J lost 3 bases. Germline V gene data show CDR1 as SNHLY and CDR2 as FYNNEI. This CDR3 spans 14 amino acids. CDR3 sequence: CASTLAGGYNEQFF. Incomplete CDR3 DNA: TGTGCCAGCACACTAGCGGGAGGCTACAATGAG.

About this clone: Read sequence stops 3 residues before the CDR3 end, and the germline J gene provides the missing end. The gene calls are TRBV20-1 and TRBJ2-2, with TRBD2 matching 11 bases. CDR1 is DFQATT and CDR2 is SNEGSKA in the germline V gene (reference sequence). V shed 2 bases and J 1 base; nucleotides not matched to a gene: 0. The CDR3 extends over 15 amino acids. Incomplete CDR3 DNA: TGCAGTGCTAGACTAGCGGGAGGGAACACCGGGGAG. Amino acids: CSARLAGGNTGE. The entire CDR3 is CSARLAGGNTGELFF.

Concerning this clone: Coverage ceases 3 residues before the CDR3 finishes, and the germline J gene fills in the end. The chain is built from TRBV6-1 and TRBJ1-5, with D tentatively TRBD1 (6 bases). From germline, CDR1 is MNHNS and CDR2 SASEGT. V lost 1 base to trimming and J lost 2 bases, with 15 bases between them. The CDR3 has 17 residues. The covered CDR3 bases are TGTGCCAGCAGTGAAGAAGACAGGTGGGCGGGCAATCAGCCC. It translates to CASSEEDRWAGNQP. The whole CDR3 is CASSEEDRWAGNQPQHF.

A remark on this clone: The CDR3 goes on 3 residues after the read ends, and that part is filled in from the germline J gene. The chain uses TRBV5-6 and TRBJ2-1; 8 bases align to TRBD2. The germline V gene encodes CDR1 SGHDT and CDR2 YYEEEE. CDR3 length: 14 amino acids. Trimming took 2 bases from V and 3 from J; bases not matched to a gene: 1. The CDR3 bases that were read are TGTGCCAGCAGCTTAGGGACTAGCTACAATGAG. This gives the protein CASSLGTSYNE. The full CDR3 sequence reads CASSLGTSYNEQFF.